The rows below give T cell receptor beta chains drawn from one sample of a study of blood T cell repertoires in COVID-19. Repertoires were generated with immunoSEQ multiplex PCR, while TCRdb's copy carries only in-frame clones and drops some. The table shows 200,000 to 250,000 clones, with around four fifths occurring only once. The sequenced material came from peripheral blood. The receptor set was obtained from an elderly woman with acute or convalescent COVID-19. Both conserved end residues are part of each CDR3. Each record gives: clone size, V gene, CDR3 protein. Size is omitted from some rows. Given values are once, few, many or a class for expanded clones.

clone_size: .; v_call: TRBV5-4; cdr3_aa: CASRAPGLSSSTDTQYF
clone_size: .; v_call: TRBV7-9; cdr3_aa: CASSLPGQGLNIQYF
clone_size: .; v_call: TRBV3-1/TRBV3-2; cdr3_aa: CASSQDRGTEAFF
clone_size: .; v_call: TRBV6-5; cdr3_aa: CASGQRMNTEAFF
clone_size: few; v_call: TRBV5-1; cdr3_aa: CASSLGSAGNTIYF
clone_size: .; v_call: TRBV3-1/TRBV3-2; cdr3_aa: CASRHTSGTGYF
clone_size: .; v_call: TRBV18; cdr3_aa: CASSRTSGGAYNEQFF
clone_size: once; v_call: TRBV3-1/TRBV3-2; cdr3_aa: CASSQGLAATQETQYF
clone_size: few; v_call: TRBV5-1; cdr3_aa: CASSWGQGYGYTF
clone_size: .; v_call: TRBV6-1; cdr3_aa: CASSETGTGEKLFF
clone_size: .; v_call: TRBV6-5; cdr3_aa: CASSYDRVWGGYTF
clone_size: .; v_call: TRBV5-6; cdr3_aa: CASNPSDRANYGYTF
clone_size: .; v_call: TRBV7-9; cdr3_aa: CASSLVLGGSEKLFF